The text below deals with one TCR beta chain. Authors' analysis steps: Amplification from reference gene primers served as the basis for estimated nucleated cell counts. Sequencing was performed with immunoSEQ multiplex PCR; in TCRdb, only in-frame clones are kept and a portion is missing. The D gene and trimming were derived from the DNA, and the V and J assignments and clone size from that table. The sample has about 670,000 clones, over 80% seen once. The CDR3 is 16 amino acids. Germline CDR1 reads LGHNA; CDR2 reads YSLEER. The germline V and J ends were trimmed by 0 bases and 2 bases, with 12 bases remaining between them. This record belongs to a study of blood T cell repertoires in COVID-19. Across the study: Samples taken during acute and convalescent COVID-19 were collected in the United States, Italy and Spain. Sources were T cells, B-cell-depleted T cells, or PBMCs; the material itself was cDNA or gDNA.

The rearrangement links TRBV4-3 to TRBJ2-3; TRBD1 is a possible D gene (7 bases). This clonotype was obtained from a woman between 18 and 29 years old with acute or convalescent COVID-19. What was sequenced was peripheral blood. This CDR3 reads CASSQEEGAYTDTQYF. DNA of the CDR3: TGCGCCAGCAGCCAAGAGGAGGGGGCGTACACAGATACGCAGTATTTT.